These 7 T cell receptor beta chains share one sample of origin, sequenced in a study of control samples from healthy donors and cancer patients (dated by TCRdb to the early 2020s). Receptor libraries were prepared by the immunoSEQ multiplex PCR assay. TCRdb mirrors the immuneACCESS table, restricted to in-frame sequences. Some clones are absent from its copies; in checked studies, under half trace to an unresolved V gene, and the reason for the others is unknown. The sample table contains about 110,000 clones; only one count was recorded for 90% of them. The ten most abundant clones make up under 4.5% of the sample. The sequenced material came from blood. These receptors were obtained from a human donor in good health. The donor label of this sample is uncertain.

The chain links TRBV14 to TRBJ2-5, with 12 bases matching TRBD2. The CDR3 is made up of 18 amino acids. Germline V gives CDR1 SGHDN, CDR2 FVKESK. J was trimmed by 2 bases and V by 2 bases; bases with no gene match: 9. CDR3 DNA sequence: TGTGCCAGCAGCCAACTTCGGACTAGCGGGGTCCCTCAAGAGACCCAGTACTTC. Residues: CASSQLRTSGVPQETQYF.

The V gene is TRBV20-1, the J gene TRBJ2-1; no clear D gene. This CDR3 spans 11 amino acids. The germline V gene encodes CDR1 DFQATT and CDR2 SNEGSKA (reference sequence). V lost 4 bases to trimming and J lost 9 bases, with 10 bases between them. DNA of the CDR3: TGCAGTGCTATTCCATATGGTGAGCAGTTCTTC. Translation: CSAIPYGEQFF.

The count of this clone is one. The gene calls are TRBV11-2 and TRBJ1-2; no firm D call. The germline V and J ends were trimmed by 5 bases and 7 bases, with 8 bases remaining between them. Germline V lookup: CDR1 SGHAT, CDR2 FQNNGV. The CDR3 length is 11 residues. CDR3 in amino acids: CASSDGFGYTF. The CDR3 coding sequence is TGTGCCAGCAGCGATGGGTTTGGCTACACCTTC.

The chain combines TRBV6-5 with TRBJ2-7; 9 nucleotides align to TRBD1. The length of the CDR3 is 14 residues. CDR1 MNHEY and CDR2 SVGAGI come from the germline V gene. V was clipped by 8 bases and J by 0 bases; unmatched bases: 5. The CDR3, as DNA: TGTGCCAGCCGGGGACAGGGTGGCTCCTACGAGCAGTACTTC. Amino acid sequence: CASRGQGGSYEQYF.

The chain is built from TRBV21-1 and TRBJ1-3; TRBD1, as called in the table, went unchecked against the DNA. TRBV21-1 is annotated as a pseudogene. The CDR3 runs 20 residues. In DNA, the CDR3 is TGTGCCAGCAGCAAACTTTTACTCCTCATGGGGCCCTCTGATGGAAACACCATATATTTT. This codes for CASSKLLLLMGPSDGNTIYF.

The rearrangement links TRBV18 to TRBJ2-1; possibly TRBD2 for D (5 bases). V was clipped by 3 bases and J by 0 bases, with 9 bases between them. The CDR3 runs to 15 residues. Germline-derived CDR1 and CDR2 are KGHSH and LQKENI. Here the CDR3 DNA reads TGTGCCAGCTCACCGCTAGGAGGCTCCTACAATGAGCAGTTCTTC. Residues: CASSPLGGSYNEQFF.

V is TRBV19 and J is TRBJ2-2; 9 bases are shared with TRBD2. V lost 5 bases to trimming and J lost 7 bases; unmatched junction nucleotides: 5. Germline loops: CDR1 LNHDA, CDR2 SQIVND (reference sequence). The CDR3 runs 14 residues. CDR3 bases: TGTGCCAGTAGTGGTAGCGGGGGAAGCGGGGAGCTGTTTTTT. Amino acids: CASSGSGGSGELFF.